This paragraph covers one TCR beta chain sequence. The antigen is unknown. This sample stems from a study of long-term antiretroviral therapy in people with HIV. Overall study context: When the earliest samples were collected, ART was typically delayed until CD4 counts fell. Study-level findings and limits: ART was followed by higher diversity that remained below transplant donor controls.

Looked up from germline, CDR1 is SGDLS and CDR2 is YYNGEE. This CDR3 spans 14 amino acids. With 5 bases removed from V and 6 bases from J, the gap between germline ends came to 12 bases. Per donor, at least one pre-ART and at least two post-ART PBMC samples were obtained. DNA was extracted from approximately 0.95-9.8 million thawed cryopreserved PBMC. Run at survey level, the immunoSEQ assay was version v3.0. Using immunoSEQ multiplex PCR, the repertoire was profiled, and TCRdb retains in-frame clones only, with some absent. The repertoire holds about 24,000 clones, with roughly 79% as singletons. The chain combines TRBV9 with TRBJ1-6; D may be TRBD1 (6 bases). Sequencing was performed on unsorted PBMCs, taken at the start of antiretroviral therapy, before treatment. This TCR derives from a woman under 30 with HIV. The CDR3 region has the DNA TGTGCCAGCAGTCCGGGACACCCTAATTCACCCCTCCACTTT. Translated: CASSPGHPNSPLHF.